Included here is one T cell receptor (beta chain) sequence, with context. This sample is drawn from a study of blood T cell repertoires in COVID-19. As for the study in general: T cells, B-cell-depleted T cells, or PBMCs provided the cDNA or gDNA that served as material.

The germline V and J ends were trimmed by 6 bases and 3 bases, with 15 bases remaining between them. CDR1 is MDHEN, CDR2 SYDVKM, per germline. The CDR3 is made up of 16 amino acids. In the study's own analysis: Scientists estimated how many nucleated cells there were by amplifying reference gene primers. Profiling relied on immunoSEQ multiplex PCR, and the TCRdb table lists in-frame clones only, not all of them. V, J and clone size are those of that table, while D and trimming were read from the DNA. Altogether approximately 140,000 clones are present, just over 85% being singletons, with the ten largest covering less than 2%.

The clonotype comes from a woman between 55 and 75 years old with acute or convalescent COVID-19. Material: peripheral blood. The chain is built from TRBV28 and TRBJ1-6; no definite D call. CDR3: CASSTPRGGYNSPLHF. The CDR3 DNA reads as TGTGCCAGCAGCACCCCGCGGGGAGGCTATAATTCACCCCTCCACTTT.